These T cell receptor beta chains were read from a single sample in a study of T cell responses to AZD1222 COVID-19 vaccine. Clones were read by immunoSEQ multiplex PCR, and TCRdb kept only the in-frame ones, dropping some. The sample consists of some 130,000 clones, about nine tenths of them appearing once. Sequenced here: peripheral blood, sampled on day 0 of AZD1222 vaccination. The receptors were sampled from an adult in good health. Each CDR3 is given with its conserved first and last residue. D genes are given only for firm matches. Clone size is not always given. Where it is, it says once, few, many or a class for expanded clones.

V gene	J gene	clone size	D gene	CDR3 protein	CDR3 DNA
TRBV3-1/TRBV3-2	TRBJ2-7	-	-	CASSQDRGYEQYF	TGTGCCAGCAGCCAAGATCGGGGGTACGAGCAGTACTTC
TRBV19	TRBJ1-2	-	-	CASSILPGGPEGYTF	TGTGCCAGTAGTATTCTTCCGGGGGGCCCTGAGGGCTACACCTTC
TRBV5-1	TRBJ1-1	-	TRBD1	CASSYLAGGDTEAFF	TGCGCCAGCAGCTACCTTGCAGGGGGGGACACTGAAGCTTTCTTT
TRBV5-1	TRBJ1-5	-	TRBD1	CASAPGQQGNQPQHF	TGCGCCAGCGCTCCGGGACAGCAGGGGAATCAGCCCCAGCATTTT
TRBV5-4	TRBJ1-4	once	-	CASGRSGNEKLFF	TGTGCCAGCGGACGCTCTGGTAATGAAAAACTGTTTTTT
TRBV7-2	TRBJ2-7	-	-	CASSSPGNSYEQYF	TGTGCCAGCAGCTCCCCGGGAAACTCCTACGAGCAGTACTTC
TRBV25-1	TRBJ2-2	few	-	CASTGDTNTGELFF	TGTGCCAGCACGGGGGACACAAACACCGGGGAGCTGTTTTTT
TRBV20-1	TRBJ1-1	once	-	CSASGGAEAFF	TGCAGTGCTAGCGGGGGAGCTGAAGCTTTCTTT
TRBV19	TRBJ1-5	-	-	CASSIFRQAPWPQHF	TGTGCCAGTAGTATCTTTCGACAGGCTCCATGGCCCCAGCATTTT
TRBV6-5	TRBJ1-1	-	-	CASSGYTEAFF	TGTGCCAGCAGCGGTTACACTGAAGCTTTCTTT
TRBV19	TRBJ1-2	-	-	CASSQEGERNYGYTF	TGTGCCAGTAGCCAAGAGGGAGAGAGGAACTATGGCTACACCTTC
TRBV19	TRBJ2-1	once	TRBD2	CASSTSGTRKSNEQFF	TGTGCCAGTAGTACCTCCGGGACTAGGAAATCAAATGAGCAGTTCTTC
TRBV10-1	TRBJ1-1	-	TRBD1	CASSPDRGTWTEAFF	TGCGCCAGCAGTCCTGACAGGGGGACCTGGACTGAAGCTTTCTTT
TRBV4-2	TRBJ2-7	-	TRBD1	CASTGTGGFSYEQYF	TGTGCCAGCACCGGGACAGGTGGGTTCTCCTACGAGCAGTACTTC
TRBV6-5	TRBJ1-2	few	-	CASRQRALYGYTF	TGTGCCAGCAGACAACGCGCCCTCTATGGCTACACCTTC
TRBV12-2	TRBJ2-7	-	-	CASRLENPGLLSYEQYF	TGTGCAAGTCGCTTGGAAAACCCGGGACTACTTTCCTACGAGCAGTACTTC
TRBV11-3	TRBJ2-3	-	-	CASSLVNTDTQYF	TGTGCCAGCAGCTTAGTTAACACAGATACGCAGTATTTT
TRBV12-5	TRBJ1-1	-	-	CASGLGDSRTEAFF	TGTGCTAGTGGTTTGGGCGACTCTCGGACTGAAGCTTTCTTT
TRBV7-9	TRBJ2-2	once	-	CASPGRATGELFF	TGTGCCAGCCCTGGCAGGGCCACCGGGGAGCTGTTTTTT
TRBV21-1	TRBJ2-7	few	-	CASSKVVGGCYEQYF	TGTGCCAGCAGCAAAGTGGTAGGGGGGTGCTACGAGCAGTACTTC
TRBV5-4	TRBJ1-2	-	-	CASSLKGGPDGYTF	TGTGCCAGCAGCTTGAAAGGGGGACCCGATGGCTACACCTTC
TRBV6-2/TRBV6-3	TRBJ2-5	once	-	CASSYLGVVETQYF	TGTGCCAGCAGTTACCTTGGAGTGGTGGAGACCCAGTACTTC
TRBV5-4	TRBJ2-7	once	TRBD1	CASTPDRGDEQYF	TGTGCCAGCACCCCGGACAGGGGCGACGAGCAGTACTTC
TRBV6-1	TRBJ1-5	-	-	CASSEARGALDQPQHF	TGTGCCAGCAGTGAAGCACGGGGGGCGTTGGATCAGCCCCAGCATTTT
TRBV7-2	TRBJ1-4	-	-	CASSRGRPNEKLFF	TGTGCCAGCAGTCGGGGGCGGCCTAATGAAAAACTGTTTTTT
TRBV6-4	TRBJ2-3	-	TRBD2	CASSEDSGGVDTQYF	TGTGCCAGCAGTGAAGATAGCGGGGGGGTAGATACGCAGTATTTT
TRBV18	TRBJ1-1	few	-	CASSGGVNTEAFF	TGTGCCAGCTCCGGTGGGGTAAACACTGAAGCTTTCTTT
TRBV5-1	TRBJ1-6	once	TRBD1	CASSYAQGQGSLHF	TGCGCCAGCAGCTACGCACAGGGACAGGGGTCCCTCCACTTT
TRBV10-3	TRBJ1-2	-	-	CAISGGVNYGYTF	TGTGCCATCTCAGGAGGGGTTAACTATGGCTACACCTTC
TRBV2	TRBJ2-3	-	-	CASSGVTDTQYF	TGTGCCAGCTCGGGCGTCACAGATACGCAGTATTTT
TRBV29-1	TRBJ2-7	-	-	CSVEGGDGTYEQYF	TGCAGCGTGGAAGGGGGTGATGGGACCTACGAGCAGTACTTC
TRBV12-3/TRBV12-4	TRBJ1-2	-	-	CASSLALGGYTF	TGTGCCAGCAGTTTAGCGCTGGGTGGCTACACCTTC